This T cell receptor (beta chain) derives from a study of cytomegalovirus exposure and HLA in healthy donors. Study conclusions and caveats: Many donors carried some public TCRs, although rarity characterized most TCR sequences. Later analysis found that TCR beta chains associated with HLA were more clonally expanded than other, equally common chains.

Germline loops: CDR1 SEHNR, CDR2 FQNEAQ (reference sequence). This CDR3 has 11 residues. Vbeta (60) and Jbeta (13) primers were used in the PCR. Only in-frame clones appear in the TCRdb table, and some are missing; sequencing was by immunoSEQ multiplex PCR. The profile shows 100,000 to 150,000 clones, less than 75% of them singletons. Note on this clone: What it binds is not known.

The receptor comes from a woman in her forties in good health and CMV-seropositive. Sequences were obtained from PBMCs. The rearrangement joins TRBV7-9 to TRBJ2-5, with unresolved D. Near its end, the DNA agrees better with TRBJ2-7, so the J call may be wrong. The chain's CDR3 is CASSLNREQYF. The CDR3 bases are TGTGCCAGCAGCTTAAATCGCGAGCAGTACTTC.